The 2 T cell receptor beta chains given below trace back to one sample, sequenced in a study of PD-1 blockade in mismatch repair-deficient tumors. Only in-frame clones appear in the TCRdb table, and some are missing; sequencing was by immunoSEQ multiplex PCR. This repertoire shows tens of thousands of clones, more than 70% found once; its top ten account for approximately 15%. Source: peripheral blood, taken 52 weeks after starting pembrolizumab. The source is an adult with mismatch repair-deficient cancer.

The J gene is TRBJ2-1, the V gene TRBV7-3; TRBD2 might be the D (5 bases). This CDR3 spans 14 amino acids. V lost 6 bases and J 8 bases, leaving 17 bases between the germline ends. Per germline, CDR1 SGHTA and CDR2 FQGTGA. Written as DNA, the CDR3 is TGTGCCAGCAGTCCTGGGTGGGTGCGGGATGAGCAGTTCTTC. This sequence encodes CASSPGWVRDEQFF.

In this sample, this clone turned up once. CDR3 region: CASTVGESTEAFF. DNA for the CDR3: TGTGCCAGTACCGTGGGGGAAAGCACTGAAGCTTTCTTT. The V gene is TRBV19, the J gene TRBJ1-1, with D perhaps TRBD1 (5 bases). CDR1 is LNHDA and CDR2 is SQIVND in the germline V gene (reference sequence). Trimming took 7 bases from V and 4 from J, leaving 13 bases between them. The CDR3 is 13 residues long. Full variable domain (missing parts from reference TRBV19 and TRBJ1-1): DGGITQSPKYLFRKEGQNVTLSCEQNLNHDAMYWYRQDPGQGLRLIYYSQIVNDFQKGDIAEGYSVSREKKESFPLTVTSAQKNPTAFYLCASTVGESTEAFFGQGTRLTVV.